The T cell receptor beta chain under discussion was sequenced for a study of metastatic and nonmetastatic thyroid tumors. TCRdb re-called the PCR reads through MiXCR. The table records tens of thousands of clones, approximately 32% of them present only once. As regards this clone: Other DNA sequences of this sample code for an identical CDR3.

The length of the CDR3 is 15 residues. CDR1 SGHTA and CDR2 FQGTGA come from the germline V gene. Trimming pared 4 bases from V and 5 bases from J, leaving 15 bases between. No patient had received any treatment before thyroid surgery. Sequencing was performed on blood. The chain couples TRBV7-3 to TRBJ2-1; perhaps TRBD2 as D (5 bases). This clonotype was obtained from a female donor with papillary thyroid cancer or a benign thyroid nodule (not recorded which). Some clones in this sample may be carry-over from other donors' samples. In DNA form, the CDR3 reads TGTGCCAGCAGCTCCAAACGGGGTGGGGACAATGAGCAGTTCTTC. It specifies CASSSKRGGDNEQFF.